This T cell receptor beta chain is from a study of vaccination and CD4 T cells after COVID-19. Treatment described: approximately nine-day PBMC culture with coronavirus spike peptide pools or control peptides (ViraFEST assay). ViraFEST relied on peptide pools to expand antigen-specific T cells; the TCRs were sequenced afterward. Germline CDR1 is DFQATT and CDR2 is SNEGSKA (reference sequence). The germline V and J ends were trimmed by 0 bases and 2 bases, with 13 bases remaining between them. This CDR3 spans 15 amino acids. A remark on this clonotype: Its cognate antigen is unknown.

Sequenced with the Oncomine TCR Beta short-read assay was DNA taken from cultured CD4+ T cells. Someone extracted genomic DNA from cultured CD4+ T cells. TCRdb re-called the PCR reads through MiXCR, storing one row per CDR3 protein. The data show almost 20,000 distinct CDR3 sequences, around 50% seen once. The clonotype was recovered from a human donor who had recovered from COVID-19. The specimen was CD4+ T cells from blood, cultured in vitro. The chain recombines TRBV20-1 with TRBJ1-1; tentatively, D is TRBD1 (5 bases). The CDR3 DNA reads TGCAGTGCTAGAGATCAAAGGGGAGCAAACACTGAAGCTTTCTTT. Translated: CSARDQRGANTEAFF.